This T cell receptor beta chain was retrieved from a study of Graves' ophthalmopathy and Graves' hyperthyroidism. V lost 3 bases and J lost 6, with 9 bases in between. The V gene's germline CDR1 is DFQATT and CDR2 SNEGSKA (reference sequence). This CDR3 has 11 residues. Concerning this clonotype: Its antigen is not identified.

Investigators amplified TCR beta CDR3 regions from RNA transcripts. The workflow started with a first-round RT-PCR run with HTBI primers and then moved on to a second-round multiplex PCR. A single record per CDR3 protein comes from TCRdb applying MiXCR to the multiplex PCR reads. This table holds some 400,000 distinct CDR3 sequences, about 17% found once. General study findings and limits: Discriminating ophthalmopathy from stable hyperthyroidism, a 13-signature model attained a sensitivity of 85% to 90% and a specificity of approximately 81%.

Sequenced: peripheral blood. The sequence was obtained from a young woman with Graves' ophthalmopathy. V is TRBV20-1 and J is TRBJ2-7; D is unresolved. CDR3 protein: CSASRDSEQYF. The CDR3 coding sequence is TGCAGTGCTAGTCGTGACTCCGAGCAGTACTTC.